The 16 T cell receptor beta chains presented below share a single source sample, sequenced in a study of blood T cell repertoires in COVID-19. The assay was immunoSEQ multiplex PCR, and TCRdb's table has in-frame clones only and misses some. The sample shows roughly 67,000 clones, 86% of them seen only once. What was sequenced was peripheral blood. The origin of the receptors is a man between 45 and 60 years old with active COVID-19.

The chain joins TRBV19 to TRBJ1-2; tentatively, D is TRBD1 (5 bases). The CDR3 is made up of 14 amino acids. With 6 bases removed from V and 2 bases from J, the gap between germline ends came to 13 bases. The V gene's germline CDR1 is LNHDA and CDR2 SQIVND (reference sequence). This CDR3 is CASSQQNRNYGYTF. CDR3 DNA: TGTGCCAGTAGCCAACAAAACAGGAACTATGGCTACACCTTC.

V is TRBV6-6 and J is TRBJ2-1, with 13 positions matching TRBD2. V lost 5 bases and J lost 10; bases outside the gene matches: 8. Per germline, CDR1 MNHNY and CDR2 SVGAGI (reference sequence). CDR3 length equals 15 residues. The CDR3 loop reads CASSDTSGGVWEQFF. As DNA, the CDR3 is TGTGCCAGCAGTGATACTAGCGGGGGGGTTTGGGAGCAGTTCTTC.

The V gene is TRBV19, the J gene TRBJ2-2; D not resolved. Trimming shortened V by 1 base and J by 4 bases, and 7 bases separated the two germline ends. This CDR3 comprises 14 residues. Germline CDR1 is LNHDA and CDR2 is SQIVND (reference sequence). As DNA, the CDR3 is TGTGCCAGTAGTATAGGGTCCAGCACCGGGGAGCTGTTTTTT. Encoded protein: CASSIGSSTGELFF.

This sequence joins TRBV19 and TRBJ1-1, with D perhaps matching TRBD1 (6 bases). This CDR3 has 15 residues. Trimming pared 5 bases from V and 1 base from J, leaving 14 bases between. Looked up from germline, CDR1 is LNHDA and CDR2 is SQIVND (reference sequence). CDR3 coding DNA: TGTGCCAGTAGTCAGACAGGTCTGGAGAACACTGAAGCTTTCTTT. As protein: CASSQTGLENTEAFF.

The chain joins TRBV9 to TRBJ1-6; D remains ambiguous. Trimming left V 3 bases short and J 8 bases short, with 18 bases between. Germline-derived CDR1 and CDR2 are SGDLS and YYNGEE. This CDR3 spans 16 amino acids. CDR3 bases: TGTGCCAGCAGCGCAACCCTAGACGGGCGGGATTCACCCCTCCACTTT. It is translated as CASSATLDGRDSPLHF.

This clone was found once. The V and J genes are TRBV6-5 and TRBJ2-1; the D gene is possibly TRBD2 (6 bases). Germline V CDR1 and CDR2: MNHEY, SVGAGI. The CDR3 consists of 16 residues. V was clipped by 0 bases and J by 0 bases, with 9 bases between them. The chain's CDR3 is CASSYSVTSSYNEQFF. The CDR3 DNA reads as TGTGCCAGCAGTTACTCTGTGACTAGCTCCTACAATGAGCAGTTCTTC.

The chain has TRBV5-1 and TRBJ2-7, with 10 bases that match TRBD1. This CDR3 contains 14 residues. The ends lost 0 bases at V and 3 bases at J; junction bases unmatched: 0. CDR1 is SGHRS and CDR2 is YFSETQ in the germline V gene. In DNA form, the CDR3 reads TGCGCCAGCAGCTTGGGGGACAGGGGCTACGAGCAGTACTTC. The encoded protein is CASSLGDRGYEQYF.

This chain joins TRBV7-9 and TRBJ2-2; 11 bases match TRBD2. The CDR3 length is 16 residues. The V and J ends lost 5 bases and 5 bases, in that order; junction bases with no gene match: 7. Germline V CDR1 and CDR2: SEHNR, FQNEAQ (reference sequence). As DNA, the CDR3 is TGTGCCAGCAGCCAACAGACTAGCGGGACAACCGGGGAGCTGTTTTTT. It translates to CASSQQTSGTTGELFF.

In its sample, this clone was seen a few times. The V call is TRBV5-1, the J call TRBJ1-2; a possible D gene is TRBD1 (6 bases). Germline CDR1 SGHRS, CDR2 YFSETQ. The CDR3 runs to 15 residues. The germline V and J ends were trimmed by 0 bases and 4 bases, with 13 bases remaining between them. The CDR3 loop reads CASSLVTGTTYGYTF. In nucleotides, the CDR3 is TGCGCCAGCAGCTTGGTTACCGGGACAACCTATGGCTACACCTTC.

The CDR3 DNA reads TGTGCCACCGCTCTATCTAGCGATACGCAGTATTTT. Protein sequence: CATALSSDTQYF. The V gene is TRBV15, the J gene TRBJ2-3; weak D call: TRBD2 (5 bases). V lost 8 bases, J lost 6 bases, and 12 bases lay in between. The germline V gene has CDR1 LNHNV and CDR2 YYDKDF (reference sequence). The length of the CDR3 is 12 residues.

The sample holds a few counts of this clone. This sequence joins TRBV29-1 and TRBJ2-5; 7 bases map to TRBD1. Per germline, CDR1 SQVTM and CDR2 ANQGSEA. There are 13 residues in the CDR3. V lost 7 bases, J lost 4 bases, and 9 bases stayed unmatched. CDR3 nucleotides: TGCAGCGGGCGACAGGGACCAGGAGAGACCCAGTACTTC. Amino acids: CSGRQGPGETQYF.

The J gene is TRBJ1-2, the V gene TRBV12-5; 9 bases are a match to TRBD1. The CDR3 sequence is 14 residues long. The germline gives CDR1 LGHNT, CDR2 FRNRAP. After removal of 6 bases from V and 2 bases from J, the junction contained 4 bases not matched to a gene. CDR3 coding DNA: TGTGCTAGTGGCCGTGGACAGGGGAACTATGGCTACACCTTC. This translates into CASGRGQGNYGYTF.

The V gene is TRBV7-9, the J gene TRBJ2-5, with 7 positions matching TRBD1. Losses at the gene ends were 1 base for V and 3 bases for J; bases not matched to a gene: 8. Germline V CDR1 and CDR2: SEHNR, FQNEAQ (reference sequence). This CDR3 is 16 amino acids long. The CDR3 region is CASSLEGAPSKETQYF. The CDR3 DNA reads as TGTGCCAGCAGCTTAGAGGGGGCCCCATCGAAAGAGACCCAGTACTTC.

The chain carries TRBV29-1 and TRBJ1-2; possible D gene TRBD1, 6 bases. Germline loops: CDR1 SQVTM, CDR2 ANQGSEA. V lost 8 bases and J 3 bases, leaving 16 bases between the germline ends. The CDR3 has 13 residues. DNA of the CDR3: TGCAGCACCGCCGGAGGGGGGGACTATGGCTACACCTTC. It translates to CSTAGGGDYGYTF.

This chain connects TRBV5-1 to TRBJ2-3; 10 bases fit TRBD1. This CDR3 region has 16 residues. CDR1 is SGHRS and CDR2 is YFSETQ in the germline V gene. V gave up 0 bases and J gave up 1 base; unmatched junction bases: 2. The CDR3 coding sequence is TGCGCCAGCAGCTTGGTCGGGACAGGGGGCACAGATACGCAGTATTTT. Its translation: CASSLVGTGGTDTQYF.

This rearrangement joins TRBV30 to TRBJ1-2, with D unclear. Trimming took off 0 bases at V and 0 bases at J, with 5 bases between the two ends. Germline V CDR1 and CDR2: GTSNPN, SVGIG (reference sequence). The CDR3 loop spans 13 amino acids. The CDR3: CAWSVAPNYGYTF. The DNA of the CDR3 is TGTGCCTGGAGTGTGGCTCCTAACTATGGCTACACCTTC.